Sequencing of this T cell receptor beta chain was carried out in a study of T-cell reconstitution after alpha-beta-depleted transplantation in children. This sample's TCRbeta library carried unique molecular identifier barcodes. TCRdb re-analysed the PCR reads in MiXCR, keeping a single row per CDR3 protein. The top ten clones hold about 3% of a sample with roughly 170,000 distinct CDR3 sequences, approximately 6.6% of them seen once. Germline V gene lookup returns CDR1 MDHEN and CDR2 SYDVKM. The CDR3 consists of 18 residues. Trimming left V 2 bases short and J 11 bases short, with 25 bases between. The material was PBMCs from the stem cell graft donor, obtained from the stem cell graft. The rearrangement joins TRBV28 to TRBJ1-6, with unresolved D. The receptor was isolated from a human donor who donated a stem cell graft to a child with Wiskott-Aldrich syndrome. The CDR3 is CASSLIRVSEGFRAPLHF. The CDR3 coding sequence is TGTGCCAGCAGTTTAATCCGGGTTTCTGAGGGCTTTCGCGCACCCCTCCACTTT.